These 21 T cell receptor beta chains were all obtained from the same sample, sequenced in a study of OX40 agonist ivuxolimab in advanced cancers. The repertoire was sequenced with immunoSEQ multiplex PCR; TCRdb's copy has only in-frame clones and lacks some. This sample carries some 77,000 clones, around 82% of them seen once, and the ten largest clones take 0.76%. The input for sequencing was CD4+ or CD8+ T cells sorted from blood, taken in a trial of the OX40 agonist ivuxolimab. These receptors came from an adult with an advanced solid tumor such as melanoma, head and neck, liver or kidney cancer.

In DNA, the CDR3 is TGCGCCAGCAGCCCCTCGGGGGCCGATTATGGCTACACCTTC. Amino acids: CASSPSGADYGYTF. This sequence joins TRBV5-1 and TRBJ1-2; D perhaps matches TRBD1 (6 bases). Per the germline V gene, CDR1 is SGHRS and CDR2 is YFSETQ. Trimming took 4 bases from V and 5 from J, leaving 15 bases between them. The CDR3 has 14 amino acids.

V usage is TRBV5-4 and J usage is TRBJ2-5, with D unclear. Between the trimmed V and J ends, which lost 1 base and 2 bases, there was a span of 3 bases. The germline V gene encodes CDR1 SGHNT and CDR2 YYREEE (reference sequence). This CDR3 region has 12 residues. CDR3 sequence: CASSLRQETQYF. CDR3 coding DNA: TGTGCCAGCAGCTTGAGGCAAGAGACCCAGTACTTC.

The chain joins TRBV27 to TRBJ2-7; D is undetermined. Deletions cut 3 bases from V and 0 bases from J, with 9 bases between. Germline loops: CDR1 MNHEY, CDR2 SMNVEV (reference sequence). The CDR3 is 14 amino acids. CDR3 region: CASSLNGVSYEQYF. CDR3 nucleotide sequence: TGTGCCAGCAGTTTGAACGGAGTCTCCTACGAGCAGTACTTC.

The chain joins TRBV19 to TRBJ1-2, with D maybe TRBD1 (6 bases). Deletions cut 7 bases from V and 4 bases from J, with 16 bases between. CDR1 is LNHDA and CDR2 is SQIVND in the germline V gene (reference sequence). CDR3 length: 14 amino acids. CDR3 protein: CASKVTGQLYGYTF. For the CDR3, the DNA is TGTGCCAGTAAGGTCACCGGACAGCTCTATGGCTACACCTTC.

This clone was found a few times. The chain combines TRBV25-1 with TRBJ2-1, with D possibly TRBD2 on 7 matching bases. CDR1 is MGHDK and CDR2 is SYGVNS in the germline V gene. The CDR3 is 15 residues long. Trimming cost V 4 bases and J 2 bases, with 12 bases left between them. CDR3 residues: CASSVGGLAYNEQFF. Written as DNA, the CDR3 is TGTGCCAGCAGTGTGGGGGGGCTCGCCTACAATGAGCAGTTCTTC.

The chain has TRBV7-8 and TRBJ2-5; 7 nucleotides agree with TRBD2. Unmatched junction bases numbered 7, after V lost 5 bases and J lost 1 base. Germline V lookup: CDR1 SGHVS, CDR2 FQNEAQ. The length of the CDR3 is 15 residues. The chain's CDR3 is CASSPWGGGQETQYF. The CDR3 nucleotides are TGTGCCAGCAGCCCCTGGGGCGGGGGCCAAGAGACCCAGTACTTC.

This chain joins TRBV14 and TRBJ1-5; D is unresolved. Germline assignment: CDR1 SGHDN and CDR2 FVKESK. This CDR3 has 13 amino acids. The germline V and J ends were trimmed by 2 bases and 5 bases, with 7 bases remaining between them. CDR3 nucleotides: TGTGCCAGCAGCCAAACTTTAGATCAGCCCCAGCATTTT. Translating it yields CASSQTLDQPQHF.

The chain uses TRBV5-4 and TRBJ2-5, with TRBD2 as a possible D gene (6 bases). The tail of the sequence fits TRBJ2-7 better, so the J call may be wrong. The CDR3 extends over 14 amino acids. Germline CDR1 and CDR2: SGHNT and YYREEE (reference sequence). The CDR3 sequence is CASSESGVSYEQYF. In DNA form, the CDR3 reads TGTGCCAGCAGCGAATCGGGAGTCTCCTACGAGCAGTACTTC.

This chain joins TRBV29-1 and TRBJ2-5, with a possible D match to TRBD2 (7 bases). The CDR3 runs 12 residues. The V end was cut by 2 bases, the J end by 4 bases, with 8 bases between. Germline V gene lookup returns CDR1 SQVTM and CDR2 ANQGSEA. The CDR3 is CSVERGGETQYF. CDR3 bases: TGCAGCGTTGAAAGGGGGGGAGAGACCCAGTACTTC. The full variable domain, rest sourced from reference TRBV29-1 and TRBJ2-5, is SAVISQKPSRDICQRGTSLTIQCQVDSQVTMMFWYRQQPGQSLTLIATANQGSEATYESGFVIDKFPISRPNLTFSTLTVSNMSPEDSSIYLCSVERGGETQYFGPGTRLLVL.

The chain has TRBV13 and TRBJ2-3; 10 nucleotides align to TRBD2. Germline V lookup: CDR1 PRHDT, CDR2 FYEKMQ (reference sequence). This CDR3 spans 16 amino acids. J lost 5 bases, V lost 5 bases, and 10 bases had no gene match. The CDR3: CASSTPLAGGRDTQYF. The DNA for the CDR3 is TGTGCCAGCAGCACTCCATTAGCGGGGGGTCGAGATACGCAGTATTTT.

As regards this clone: The same CDR3 is also encoded by other DNA sequences in this sample. The CDR3 sequence: CASSLADRNTGELFF. In nucleotides, the CDR3 is TGCGCCAGCAGCTTGGCTGACAGGAACACCGGGGAGCTGTTTTTT. The chain joins TRBV5-1 to TRBJ2-2; D perhaps matches TRBD1 (5 bases). This CDR3 is 15 amino acids long. CDR1 is SGHRS, CDR2 YFSETQ, per germline. V was shortened by 0 bases and J by 1 base, with 7 bases between the two germline ends.

This rearrangement joins TRBV29-1 to TRBJ1-1, with 7 positions matching TRBD1. V lost 0 bases, J lost 4 bases, and 5 bases stayed unmatched. CDR3 size: 14 residues. CDR1 and CDR2 (germline): SQVTM, ANQGSEA. The CDR3 DNA reads TGCAGCGTTGAAGAGACAGGGAGGAGCACTGAAGCTTTCTTT. This sequence encodes CSVEETGRSTEAFF.

This sequence joins TRBV19 and TRBJ1-5; TRBD1 might be the D (6 bases). Looked up from germline, CDR1 is LNHDA and CDR2 is SQIVND (reference sequence). The CDR3 spans 15 residues. V was clipped by 11 bases and J by 6 bases, with 23 bases between them. CDR3 nucleotides: TGTGCCTCTTCCCAGGGCAGGGGTAAAGTTCAGCCCCAGCATTTT. It codes for CASSQGRGKVQPQHF.

This rearrangement joins TRBV13 to TRBJ1-1, with D perhaps TRBD1 (5 bases). The CDR3 totals 14 residues. V lost 7 bases and J 5 bases, leaving 17 bases between the germline ends. Germline CDR1 and CDR2: PRHDT and FYEKMQ (reference sequence). CDR3 DNA: TGTGCCAGCATCGGGAGTGGGGCTAGTACTGAAGCTTTCTTT. Its protein product is CASIGSGASTEAFF.

The chain uses TRBV11-3 and TRBJ1-3; D not certain. Germline lookup yields CDR1 SGHNT and CDR2 YENEEA. V gave up 0 bases and J gave up 3 bases, with 9 bases separating them. This CDR3 region has 15 residues. CDR3 DNA sequence: TGTGCCAGCAGCTTAGAGGCGGGAATTGGAAACACCATATATTTT. Its translation is CASSLEAGIGNTIYF.

CDR3 sequence: CASSLALTGTMNTEAFF. The CDR3 DNA reads TGTGCCAGCAGCTTAGCGCTAACAGGGACCATGAACACTGAAGCTTTCTTT. The chain links TRBV7-6 to TRBJ1-1; tentatively, D is TRBD1 (6 bases). Germline CDR1 SGHVS, CDR2 FNYEAQ. V lost 0 bases, J lost 0 bases, and 14 bases lay in between. There are 17 residues in the CDR3. Full variable domain (missing parts from reference TRBV7-6 and TRBJ1-1): GAGVSQSPRYKVTKRGQDVALRCDPISGHVSLYWYRQALGQGPEFLTYFNYEAQQDKSGLPNDRFSAERPEGSISTLTIQRTEQRDSAMYRCASSLALTGTMNTEAFFGQGTRLTVV.

The chain links TRBV7-8 to TRBJ1-2; the match to TRBD1 covers 10 bases. The CDR3 loop spans 15 amino acids. CDR1 and CDR2 (germline): SGHVS, FQNEAQ. V trimming: 0 bases; J trimming: 7 bases; junction bases outside the gene matches: 5. CDR3 coding DNA: TGTGCCAGCAGCTTAGCGGGACAGGGGATGGGTGGCTACACCTTC. This codes for CASSLAGQGMGGYTF.

The rearrangement uses TRBV19 and TRBJ2-2, with 11 bases fitting TRBD2. The CDR3 contains 16 residues. V lost 4 bases, J lost 1 base, and 2 bases stayed unmatched. Germline V gene sequence: CDR1 LNHDA, CDR2 SQIVND (reference sequence). The CDR3 loop is CASSRGLAENTGELFF. Here the CDR3 DNA reads TGTGCCAGTAGTAGGGGACTAGCGGAGAACACCGGGGAGCTGTTTTTT. The full variable domain, with the rest looked up from reference TRBV19 and TRBJ2-2, is DGGITQSPKYLFRKEGQNVTLSCEQNLNHDAMYWYRQDPGQGLRLIYYSQIVNDFQKGDIAEGYSVSREKKESFPLTVTSAQKNPTAFYLCASSRGLAENTGELFFGEGSRLTVL.

V is TRBV6-4 and J is TRBJ2-3; 7 bases map to TRBD1. Trimming at V came to 2 bases and at J to 0 bases, leaving 5 bases not matched to a gene. The germline V gene has CDR1 MRHNA and CDR2 SNTAGT. The CDR3 runs to 16 residues. The CDR3 region is CASSDVRTGSTDTQYF. CDR3 coding DNA: TGTGCCAGCAGTGACGTTAGGACAGGTAGCACAGATACGCAGTATTTT.

The gene calls are TRBV27 and TRBJ2-7, with D hard to call. Germline loops: CDR1 MNHEY, CDR2 SMNVEV (reference sequence). The CDR3 is made up of 12 amino acids. Deletions cut 5 bases from V and 1 base from J, with 6 bases between. Here the CDR3 reads CASSPKSYEQYF. The DNA of the CDR3 is TGTGCCAGCAGTCCCAAGTCCTACGAGCAGTACTTC.

V and J are TRBV6-5 and TRBJ1-2; TRBD1 might be the D (6 bases). CDR1 and CDR2 from the germline V gene are MNHEY and SVGAGI. The CDR3 sequence is 12 residues long. V was pared by 6 bases and J by 5 bases, with 10 bases between. The CDR3 loop reads CASRGAVYGYTF. The DNA for the CDR3 is TGTGCCAGCAGGGGGGCCGTTTATGGCTACACCTTC.